These 14 T cell receptor beta chains share one sample of origin, sequenced in a study of CD8+ T cells in alopecia areata. cDNA serving as the sequencing template came from extracted, reverse transcribed RNA. Sequencing used immunoSEQ multiplex PCR; TCRdb keeps in-frame clones, though not all of them. The data show 180,000 or so clones, around 49% seen once. The treatment is: oral pan-JAK inhibitor, 5-10 mg twice daily. The sample here was CD8+ T cells sorted from blood, taken between weeks 51 and 54, from a patient treated with tofacitinib. These receptors were collected from a human donor with alopecia areata.

The rearrangement joins TRBV29-1 to TRBJ2-2; D possibly corresponds to TRBD1 (6 bases). The CDR3 is 14 amino acids. The ends were cut back, 6 bases at V and 0 bases at J, with 11 bases in the middle. Germline lookup yields CDR1 SQVTM and CDR2 ANQGSEA. DNA of the CDR3: TGCAGCGTCTCAGGGGTTCCGAACACCGGGGAGCTGTTTTTT. Protein: CSVSGVPNTGELFF.

The rearrangement uses TRBV27 and TRBJ1-2; 7 bases agree with TRBD1. The junction had 6 bases not matched to a gene; V was cut back by 6 bases and J by 5 bases. Germline values: CDR1 MNHEY, CDR2 SMNVEV (reference sequence). There are 13 residues in the CDR3. The CDR3 DNA reads TGTGCCAGCAGACCGACAGGGTTTTATGGCTACACCTTC. Its translation is CASRPTGFYGYTF.

This clone occurred once. This chain links TRBV7-9 with TRBJ2-5; TRBD2 matches 9 bases. CDR3 length: 16 amino acids. V trimming: 4 bases; J trimming: 3 bases; junction bases outside the gene matches: 9. Germline CDR1 SEHNR, CDR2 FQNEAQ (reference sequence). Here the CDR3 reads CASSSPRERGEETQYF. The CDR3 region has the DNA TGTGCCAGCAGCTCCCCTCGGGAGCGGGGGGAAGAGACCCAGTACTTC.

The J gene is TRBJ2-2, the V gene TRBV30; D perhaps matches TRBD2 (5 bases). CDR3 size: 13 residues. Germline V CDR1 and CDR2: GTSNPN, SVGIG (reference sequence). CDR3 sequence reads: CALVEENTGELFF. The DNA of the CDR3 is TGTGCTCTTGTGGAGGAGAACACCGGGGAGCTGTTTTTT.

The gene calls are TRBV30 and TRBJ1-1; D remains ambiguous. V was pared by 2 bases and J by 6 bases, with 7 bases between. CDR1 is GTSNPN and CDR2 is SVGIG in the germline V gene (reference sequence). The CDR3 runs to 11 residues. This CDR3 is CAWSQMAEAFF. DNA of the CDR3: TGTGCCTGGAGTCAAATGGCTGAAGCTTTCTTT.

This chain connects TRBV14 to TRBJ1-2; D might be TRBD1 (5 bases). Deletions cut 1 base from V and 4 bases from J, with 10 bases between. The V gene's germline CDR1 is SGHDN and CDR2 FVKESK. This CDR3 has 14 residues. CDR3 DNA: TGTGCCAGCAGCCAAGCTGGGGGGACCTATGGCTACACCTTC. Protein product: CASSQAGGTYGYTF.

This clone came up a few times. The chain links TRBV7-2 to TRBJ1-3; 7 bases align to TRBD1. The CDR3 length is 15 residues. Germline assignment: CDR1 SGHTA and CDR2 FQGNSA. The V segment lost 2 bases and the J segment 2 bases; nucleotides outside the gene matches: 3. The CDR3 loop reads CASSLSTGAGNTIYF. The CDR3 DNA reads TGTGCCAGCAGCTTATCTACAGGGGCTGGAAACACCATATATTTT. Together with reference TRBV7-2 and TRBJ1-3, the CDR3 gives the full variable domain: GAGVSQSPSNKVTEKGKDVELRCDPISGHTALYWYRQSLGQGLEFLIYFQGNSAPDKSGLPSDRFSAERTGGSVSTLTIQRTQQEDSAVYLCASSLSTGAGNTIYFGEGSWLTVV.

The chain combines TRBV6-5 with TRBJ2-7; D perhaps matches TRBD2 (5 bases). Trimming shortened V by 2 bases and J by 3 bases, and 11 bases separated the two germline ends. The CDR3 extends over 14 amino acids. CDR1 is MNHEY and CDR2 is SVGAGI in the germline V gene. The CDR3 nucleotides are TGTGCCAGCAGTTACGTGGGAGATTTCTACGAGCAGTACTTC. Residues: CASSYVGDFYEQYF.

This chain uses TRBV19 with TRBJ1-6; D is unresolved. Between the trimmed V and J ends, which lost 6 bases and 8 bases, there was a span of 11 bases. Germline-derived CDR1 and CDR2 are LNHDA and SQIVND (reference sequence). CDR3 length: 13 amino acids. The CDR3, as DNA: TGTGCCAGTAGCACAACGAGATATTCACCCCTCCACTTT. This encodes CASSTTRYSPLHF.

There are a few counts of this clone. The same CDR3 arises from other DNA sequences in this sample as well. The V gene is TRBV5-1, the J gene TRBJ1-2; D may be TRBD1 (5 bases). The germline V gene has CDR1 SGHRS and CDR2 YFSETQ. Trimming stripped 4 bases from V and 2 bases from J, with 9 bases between. The CDR3 is 13 residues long. CDR3 bases: TGCGCCAGCAGCCTCCGGGACAACTATGGCTACACCTTC. Translated, it gives CASSLRDNYGYTF.

The CDR3 spells CASSLGTVGTDTQYF. The CDR3 DNA reads as TGTGCCAGCAGCTTAGGGACAGTAGGGACAGATACGCAGTATTTT. The rearrangement joins TRBV7-9 to TRBJ2-3; a weak D match, TRBD1 (6 bases). Per germline, CDR1 SEHNR and CDR2 FQNEAQ (reference sequence). The CDR3 has 15 amino acids. V lost 1 base, J lost 3 bases, and 11 bases lay in between.

In this sample, this clone turned up a few times. The rearrangement uses TRBV30 and TRBJ2-2, with D tentatively TRBD2 (6 bases). Germline lookup yields CDR1 GTSNPN and CDR2 SVGIG (reference sequence). This CDR3 has 13 residues. Trimming removed 5 bases at V and 1 base at J, with 8 bases between. In nucleotides, the CDR3 is TGTGCCTGGGGCGGGGAGAACACCGGGGAGCTGTTTTTT. Amino acids: CAWGGENTGELFF.

The chain uses TRBV25-1 and TRBJ1-6; D is uncertain. Germline V CDR1 and CDR2: MGHDK, SYGVNS. V lost 3 bases to trimming and J lost 9 bases, with 18 bases between them. There are 16 residues in the CDR3. CDR3 coding DNA: TGTGCCAGCAGTGACATGGTGAACGGAGGATTTTCACCCCTCCACTTT. Translated: CASSDMVNGGFSPLHF.

Points on this clone: This sample includes further DNA sequences coding for the same CDR3. The V gene is TRBV5-1, the J gene TRBJ2-7; TRBD2 might be the D (6 bases). Trimming took off 4 bases at V and 2 bases at J, with 10 bases between the two ends. This CDR3 spans 13 amino acids. Looked up from germline, CDR1 is SGHRS and CDR2 is YFSETQ. CDR3: CASSLGGPYEQYF. In nucleotides, the CDR3 is TGCGCCAGCAGCCTGGGAGGTCCCTACGAGCAGTACTTC.